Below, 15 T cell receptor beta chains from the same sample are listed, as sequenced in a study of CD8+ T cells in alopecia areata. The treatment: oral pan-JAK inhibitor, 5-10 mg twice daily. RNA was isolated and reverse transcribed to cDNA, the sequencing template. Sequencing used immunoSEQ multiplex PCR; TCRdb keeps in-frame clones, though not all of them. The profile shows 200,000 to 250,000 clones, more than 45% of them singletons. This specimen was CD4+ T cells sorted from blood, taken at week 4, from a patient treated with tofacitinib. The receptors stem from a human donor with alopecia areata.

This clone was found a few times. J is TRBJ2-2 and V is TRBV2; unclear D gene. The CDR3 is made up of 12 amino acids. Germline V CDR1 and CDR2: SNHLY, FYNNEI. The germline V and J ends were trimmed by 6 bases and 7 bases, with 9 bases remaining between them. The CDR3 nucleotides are TGTGCCAGCAGGGCAGGCGGCGGGGAGCTGTTTTTT. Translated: CASRAGGGELFF.

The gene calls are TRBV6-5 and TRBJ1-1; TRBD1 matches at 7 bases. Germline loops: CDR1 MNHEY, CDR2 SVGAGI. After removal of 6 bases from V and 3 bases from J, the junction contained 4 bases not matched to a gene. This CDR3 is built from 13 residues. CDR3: CASRTGVDTEAFF. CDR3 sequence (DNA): TGTGCCAGCAGAACAGGGGTAGACACTGAAGCTTTCTTT.

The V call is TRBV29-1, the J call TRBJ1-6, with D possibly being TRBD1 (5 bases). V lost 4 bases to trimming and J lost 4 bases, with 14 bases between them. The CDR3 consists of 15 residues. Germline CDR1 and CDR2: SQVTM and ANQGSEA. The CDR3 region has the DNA TGCAGCGTTGCCTGTGCCGGGACGTATAATTCACCCCTCCACTTT. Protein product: CSVACAGTYNSPLHF.

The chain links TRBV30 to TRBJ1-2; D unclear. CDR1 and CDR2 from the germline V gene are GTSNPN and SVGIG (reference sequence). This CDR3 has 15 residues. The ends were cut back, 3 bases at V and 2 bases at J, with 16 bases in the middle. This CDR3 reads CAWRAGGGRNYGYTF. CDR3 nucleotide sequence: TGTGCCTGGAGGGCCGGTGGAGGGAGAAACTATGGCTACACCTTC.

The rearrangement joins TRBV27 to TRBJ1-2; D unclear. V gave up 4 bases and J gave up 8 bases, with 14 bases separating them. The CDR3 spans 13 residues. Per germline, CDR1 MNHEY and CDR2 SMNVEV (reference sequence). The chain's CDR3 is CASSSLLGSGYTF. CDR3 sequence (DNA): TGTGCCAGCAGTTCCCTCCTAGGGTCCGGCTACACCTTC.

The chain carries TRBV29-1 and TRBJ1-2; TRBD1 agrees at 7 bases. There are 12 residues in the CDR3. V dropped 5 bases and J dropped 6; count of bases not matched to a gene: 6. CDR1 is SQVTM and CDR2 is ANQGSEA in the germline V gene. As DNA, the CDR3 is TGCAGCGTTTCGGACAGGAAGAATGGCTACACCTTC. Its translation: CSVSDRKNGYTF.

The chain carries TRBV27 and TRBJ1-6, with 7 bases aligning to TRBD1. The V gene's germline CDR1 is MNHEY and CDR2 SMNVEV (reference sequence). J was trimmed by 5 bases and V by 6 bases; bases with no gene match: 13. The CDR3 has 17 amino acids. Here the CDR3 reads CASRTLTGVNDNSPLHF. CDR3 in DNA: TGTGCCAGCAGGACACTAACAGGGGTAAATGATAATTCACCCCTCCACTTT.

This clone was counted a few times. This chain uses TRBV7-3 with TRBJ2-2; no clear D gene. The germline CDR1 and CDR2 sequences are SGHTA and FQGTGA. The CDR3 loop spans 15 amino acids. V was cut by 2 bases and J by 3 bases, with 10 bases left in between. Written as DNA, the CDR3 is TGTGCCAGCAGCTTAGTTTCCGGTCACACCGGGGAGCTGTTTTTT. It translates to CASSLVSGHTGELFF. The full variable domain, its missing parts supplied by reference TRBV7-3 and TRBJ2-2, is GAGVSQTPSNKVTEKGKYVELRCDPISGHTALYWYRQSLGQGPEFLIYFQGTGAADDSGLPNDRFFAVRPEGSVSTLKIQRTERGDSAVYLCASSLVSGHTGELFFGEGSRLTVL.

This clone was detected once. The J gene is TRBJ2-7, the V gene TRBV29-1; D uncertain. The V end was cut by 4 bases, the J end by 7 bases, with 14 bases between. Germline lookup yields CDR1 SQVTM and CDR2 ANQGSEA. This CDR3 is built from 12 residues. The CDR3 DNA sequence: TGCAGCGTTGTAACCCACCTAGGGGAGCAGTACTTC. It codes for CSVVTHLGEQYF.

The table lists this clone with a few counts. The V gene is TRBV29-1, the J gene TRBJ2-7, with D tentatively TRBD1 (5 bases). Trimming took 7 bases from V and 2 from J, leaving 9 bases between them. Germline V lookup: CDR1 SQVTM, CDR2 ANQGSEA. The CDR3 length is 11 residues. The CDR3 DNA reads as TGCAGCGCCCAGGGCCCCTACGAGCAGTACTTC. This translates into CSAQGPYEQYF.

The CDR3 loop reads CELPPPGPISPLHF. For the CDR3, the DNA is TGTGAACTCCCCCCACCGGGACCGATTTCACCCCTCCACTTT. The chain links TRBV30 to TRBJ1-6, with TRBD1 as a possible D gene (5 bases). Germline assignment: CDR1 GTSNPN and CDR2 SVGIG (reference sequence). This CDR3 is built from 14 residues.

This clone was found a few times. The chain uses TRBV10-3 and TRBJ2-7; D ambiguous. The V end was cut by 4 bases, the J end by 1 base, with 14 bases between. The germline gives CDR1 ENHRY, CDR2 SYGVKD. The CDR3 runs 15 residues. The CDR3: CAISAAGSSSYEQYF. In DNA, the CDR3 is TGTGCCATCAGTGCGGCCGGGTCCAGTTCCTACGAGCAGTACTTC.

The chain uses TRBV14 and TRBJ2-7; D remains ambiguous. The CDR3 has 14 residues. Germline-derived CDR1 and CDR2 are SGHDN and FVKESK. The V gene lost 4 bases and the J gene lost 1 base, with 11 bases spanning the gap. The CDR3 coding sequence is TGTGCCAGCAGCCCCCGGACGGAGTCCTACGAGCAGTACTTC. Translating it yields CASSPRTESYEQYF.

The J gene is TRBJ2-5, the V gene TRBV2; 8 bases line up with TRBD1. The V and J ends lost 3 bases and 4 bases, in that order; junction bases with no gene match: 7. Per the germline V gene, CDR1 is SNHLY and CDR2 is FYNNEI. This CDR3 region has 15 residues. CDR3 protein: CASSDGRTGRETQYF. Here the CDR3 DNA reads TGTGCCAGCAGTGATGGAAGGACAGGGCGAGAGACCCAGTACTTC.

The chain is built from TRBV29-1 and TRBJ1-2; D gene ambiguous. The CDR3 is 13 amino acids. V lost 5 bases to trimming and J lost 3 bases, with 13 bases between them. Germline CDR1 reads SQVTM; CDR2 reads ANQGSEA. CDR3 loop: CSVSHAADYGYTF. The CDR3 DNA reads TGCAGCGTTAGCCATGCAGCCGACTATGGCTACACCTTC.